This entry lists 29 T cell receptor beta chains sequenced from one sample in a study of T cell clones after liver transplantation. Assay used: immunoSEQ multiplex PCR; TCRdb lists only in-frame clones, some missing. The sample lists some 120,000 clones, about nine tenths seen once, with 0.83% in the top ten. The specimen comprised CD4+ T cells from blood, sampled 12 months after liver transplant. These receptors came from a human patient who received a liver transplant. Some T cells may trace back to the graft donor.

The chain carries TRBV4-2 and TRBJ2-4, with 9 bases lining up with TRBD1. CDR3 length: 17 residues. The V and J ends lost 1 base and 8 bases, in that order; junction bases with no gene match: 12. Germline CDR1 LGHNA, CDR2 YNFKEQ. The CDR3 here is CASSQGPLWDRADIQYF. As DNA, the CDR3 is TGTGCCAGCAGCCAAGGCCCCCTATGGGACAGGGCAGACATTCAGTACTTC.

The chain carries TRBV19 and TRBJ2-2; TRBD1 aligns across 7 bases. J gave up 1 base and V 2 bases, and 1 base lay outside the gene matches. The germline V gene encodes CDR1 LNHDA and CDR2 SQIVND (reference sequence). The CDR3 extends over 15 amino acids. CDR3 protein: CASSITGVNTGELFF. The CDR3, as DNA: TGTGCCAGTAGTATAACAGGGGTGAACACCGGGGAGCTGTTTTTT. The whole variable domain, filled in from reference TRBV19 and TRBJ2-2, reads DGGITQSPKYLFRKEGQNVTLSCEQNLNHDAMYWYRQDPGQGLRLIYYSQIVNDFQKGDIAEGYSVSREKKESFPLTVTSAQKNPTAFYLCASSITGVNTGELFFGEGSRLTVL.

In DNA form, the CDR3 reads TGTGCCAGCAGTGAAACAGGGGGAAGTTATGGCTACACCTTC. This translates into CASSETGGSYGYTF. This chain uses TRBV6-1 with TRBJ1-2; 8 positions agree with TRBD1. Germline CDR1 reads MNHNS; CDR2 reads SASEGT. The CDR3 runs 14 residues. After removal of 2 bases from V and 5 bases from J, the junction contained 4 bases not matched to a gene.

This rearrangement joins TRBV11-3 to TRBJ2-3; 8 bases agree with TRBD2. Trimming removed 5 bases from V and 6 bases from J; junction bases left unmatched: 7. The CDR3 contains 14 residues. The germline V gene encodes CDR1 SGHNT and CDR2 YENEEA. The CDR3 bases are TGTGCCAGCAGCCCAAGGGTAGCGGGGGATACGCAGTATTTT. Translation: CASSPRVAGDTQYF.

The rearrangement joins TRBV2 to TRBJ1-4, with D tentatively TRBD1 (5 bases). The germline gives CDR1 SNHLY, CDR2 FYNNEI. There are 14 residues in the CDR3. Trimming cost V 3 bases and J 5 bases, with 10 bases left between them. CDR3 in amino acids: CASSDRGANEKLFF. CDR3 sequence (DNA): TGTGCCAGCAGTGATAGAGGGGCGAATGAAAAACTGTTTTTT.

The gene calls are TRBV7-2 and TRBJ1-1; the match to TRBD1 covers 8 bases. CDR3 length: 15 amino acids. V lost 2 bases, J lost 5 bases, and 7 bases stayed unmatched. Per the germline V gene, CDR1 is SGHTA and CDR2 is FQGNSA. The CDR3 region is CASSLIQGVVTEAFF. CDR3 nucleotides: TGTGCCAGCAGCTTAATACAGGGGGTGGTGACTGAAGCTTTCTTT.

J is TRBJ1-4 and V is TRBV14; possibly TRBD1 for D (5 bases). CDR1 and CDR2 from the germline V gene are SGHDN and FVKESK. V was pared by 4 bases and J by 0 bases, with 12 bases between. The CDR3 consists of 16 residues. CDR3 bases: TGTGCCAGCAGCCCGGGGACCCACCCAACTAATGAAAAACTGTTTTTT. Protein: CASSPGTHPTNEKLFF.

The chain recombines TRBV7-8 with TRBJ2-3, with D unresolved. CDR3 length: 11 amino acids. CDR1 is SGHVS and CDR2 is FQNEAQ in the germline V gene. Trimming pared 7 bases from V and 5 bases from J, leaving 7 bases between. CDR3 DNA: TGTGCCAGCACCCCCCGAGATACGCAGTATTTT. This sequence encodes CASTPRDTQYF.

The chain is built from TRBV4-3 and TRBJ2-6; D gene uncertain. V lost 4 bases and J lost 0, with 7 bases in between. Germline-derived CDR1 and CDR2 are LGHNA and YSLEER. The CDR3 runs 15 residues. The CDR3 spells CASSLIGSGANVLTF. The CDR3 nucleotides are TGCGCCAGCAGCCTAATTGGCTCTGGGGCCAACGTCCTGACTTTC.

The rearrangement links TRBV28 to TRBJ2-6, with D maybe TRBD1 (6 bases). From germline, CDR1 is MDHEN and CDR2 SYDVKM. CDR3 size: 15 residues. V was trimmed by 9 bases and J by 4 bases, leaving 16 bases between them. CDR3 coding DNA: TGTGCCAGTTCCCTTAGGGGGTCGGGGGCCAACGTCCTGACTTTC. Translating gives CASSLRGSGANVLTF.

The chain joins TRBV7-2 to TRBJ2-3; D remains unclear. Germline V gene sequence: CDR1 SGHTA, CDR2 FQGNSA. This CDR3 has 13 amino acids. Trimming stripped 4 bases from V and 5 bases from J, with 10 bases between. CDR3: CASSSAIRDTQYF. In DNA, the CDR3 is TGTGCCAGCAGCTCTGCTATACGAGATACGCAGTATTTT.

The chain employs TRBV19 and TRBJ1-2; 7 nucleotides align to TRBD1. This CDR3 has 14 residues. V was clipped by 5 bases and J by 7 bases; unmatched bases: 10. Germline CDR1 reads LNHDA; CDR2 reads SQIVND (reference sequence). The CDR3 region has the DNA TGTGCCAGTAGTGCCCCGGGAGGGACAGTTGGCTACACCTTC. This translates into CASSAPGGTVGYTF.

The genes are TRBV7-3 and TRBJ2-1, with D possibly matching TRBD2 (6 bases). This CDR3 contains 15 residues. The germline CDR1 and CDR2 sequences are SGHTA and FQGTGA. Trimming removed 2 bases from V and 4 bases from J, with 12 bases in between. The CDR3 spells CASSLAGGTYNEQFF. The CDR3 nucleotides are TGTGCCAGCAGCTTAGCTGGCGGGACTTACAATGAGCAGTTCTTC.

The V call is TRBV19, the J call TRBJ2-1; 7 bases map to TRBD2. The germline gives CDR1 LNHDA, CDR2 SQIVND (reference sequence). V gave up 7 bases and J gave up 9 bases; unmatched junction bases: 12. The CDR3 consists of 14 residues. The CDR3 DNA follows: TGTGCCAGTACCAAGACTAGGGAGGGGATTGAGCAGTTCTTC. This translates into CASTKTREGIEQFF.

The chain is built from TRBV19 and TRBJ2-3, with a weak D call TRBD1 (5 bases). Germline V gene data show CDR1 as LNHDA and CDR2 as SQIVND (reference sequence). The V gene lost 7 bases and the J gene lost 0 bases, with 8 bases spanning the gap. CDR3 length: 13 residues. CDR3 coding DNA: TGTGCCAGTACAGACAGAAGCACAGATACGCAGTATTTT. The encoded protein is CASTDRSTDTQYF.

This chain links TRBV28 with TRBJ1-6; the D is unclear. Per germline, CDR1 MDHEN and CDR2 SYDVKM. Trimming removed 3 bases at V and 0 bases at J, with 9 bases between. The CDR3 extends over 16 amino acids. The CDR3 DNA follows: TGTGCCAGCAGTTTCACCTCGAGCTCCTATAATTCACCCCTCCACTTT. Translation gives CASSFTSSSYNSPLHF.

V gene TRBV7-6 combines with J gene TRBJ2-7; D possibly corresponds to TRBD1 (5 bases). The germline V gene encodes CDR1 SGHVS and CDR2 FNYEAQ. The CDR3 covers 13 residues. The V end was cut by 0 bases, the J end by 3 bases, with 6 bases between. This chain's CDR3 is CASSLARDYEQYF. CDR3 sequence (DNA): TGTGCCAGCAGCTTAGCCAGGGACTACGAGCAGTACTTC.

The genes are TRBV4-2 and TRBJ2-7; D is possibly TRBD1 (5 bases). The germline gives CDR1 LGHNA, CDR2 YNFKEQ. The V gene lost 4 bases and the J gene lost 6 bases, with 19 bases spanning the gap. The CDR3 is 15 amino acids. This chain's CDR3 is CASSRADSSAPEQYF. CDR3 bases: TGTGCCAGCAGCCGCGCCGACAGCTCGGCCCCCGAGCAGTACTTC.

The chain has TRBV28 and TRBJ1-1; perhaps TRBD1 as D (5 bases). The CDR3 has 16 residues. Germline V gene lookup returns CDR1 MDHEN and CDR2 SYDVKM. Trimming pared 6 bases from V and 5 bases from J, leaving 22 bases between. This CDR3 reads CASSLPALAGFTEAFF. The DNA of the CDR3 is TGTGCCAGCAGCTTACCCGCTCTAGCAGGGTTTACTGAAGCTTTCTTT.

The chain couples TRBV27 to TRBJ1-3, with D possibly matching TRBD1 (5 bases). Germline CDR1 and CDR2: MNHEY and SMNVEV (reference sequence). The CDR3 length is 15 residues. The V end lost 0 bases, the J end lost 4 bases, and 10 bases lay between the germline ends. CDR3 loop: CASSLSGAAGNTIYF. The CDR3 nucleotides read TGTGCCAGCAGTTTATCAGGGGCAGCCGGAAACACCATATATTTT.

The J gene is TRBJ2-3, the V gene TRBV5-3; 13 nucleotides match TRBD2. TRBV5-3 is an ORF, with its function uncertain. V shed 2 bases, J shed 2 bases, and the junction held 5 bases outside the gene matches. CDR3 size: 17 residues. This CDR3 reads CARSFGLAGVHTDTQYF. For the CDR3, the DNA is TGTGCCAGAAGCTTTGGACTAGCGGGAGTTCACACAGATACGCAGTATTTT.

The V gene is TRBV7-9, the J gene TRBJ1-2; D is perhaps TRBD1 (5 bases). The CDR3 extends over 14 amino acids. The V end lost 2 bases, the J end lost 3 bases, and 10 bases lay between the germline ends. Germline lookup yields CDR1 SEHNR and CDR2 FQNEAQ (reference sequence). CDR3 amino acids: CASSLRDGDYGYTF. The CDR3 nucleotides read TGTGCCAGCAGCTTACGGGACGGCGACTATGGCTACACCTTC.

This chain links TRBV2 with TRBJ1-3, with a possible D match to TRBD1 (6 bases). V lost 5 bases, J lost 3 bases, and 11 bases lay in between. There are 14 residues in the CDR3. In germline, CDR1 is SNHLY, CDR2 FYNNEI. The DNA for the CDR3 is TGTGCCAGCAGTCCACAGGGAGTTGGAAACACCATATATTTT. Residues: CASSPQGVGNTIYF. Together with reference TRBV2 and TRBJ1-3, the CDR3 gives the full variable domain: EPEVTQTPSHQVTQMGQEVILRCVPISNHLYFYWYRQILGQKVEFLVSFYNNEISEKSEIFDDQFSVERPDGSNFTLKIRSTKLEDSAMYFCASSPQGVGNTIYFGEGSWLTVV.

The genes are TRBV6-4 and TRBJ2-2; 9 bases align to TRBD2. The V gene end was trimmed by 6 bases and the J gene end by 4 bases; junction bases not matched to a gene: 6. Germline V CDR1 and CDR2: MRHNA, SNTAGT. This CDR3 has 15 residues. The CDR3 bases are TGTGCCAGCAGCATAGCGGGAGAAGGCACCGGGGAGCTGTTTTTT. Translation gives CASSIAGEGTGELFF.

The V and J genes are TRBV30 and TRBJ2-2; tentatively, D is TRBD2 (7 bases). The V end lost 0 bases, the J end lost 7 bases, and 12 bases lay between the germline ends. Germline V gives CDR1 GTSNPN, CDR2 SVGIG (reference sequence). The CDR3 spans 14 residues. This CDR3 reads CAWSVKGGSGELFF. The CDR3, as DNA: TGTGCCTGGAGTGTAAAGGGGGGGAGCGGGGAGCTGTTTTTT.

The CDR3 sequence: CASSQTTGSSSNEQFF. For the CDR3, the DNA is TGCGCCAGCAGCCAGACGACAGGGTCCTCCTCAAATGAGCAGTTCTTC. The chain uses TRBV5-1 and TRBJ2-1; 7 bases match TRBD1. J was trimmed by 7 bases and V by 4 bases; bases with no gene match: 14. Germline assignment: CDR1 SGHRS and CDR2 YFSETQ. The CDR3 sequence is 16 residues long.

The chain couples TRBV5-1 to TRBJ2-5, with 12 bases that match TRBD2. Germline V gene lookup returns CDR1 SGHRS and CDR2 YFSETQ. The CDR3 totals 16 residues. V was clipped by 0 bases and J by 4 bases; unmatched bases: 4. Written as DNA, the CDR3 is TGCGCCAGCAGCTTGGAGCCTAGCGGGAGGGGAGAGACCCAGTACTTC. Encoded protein: CASSLEPSGRGETQYF. Using reference TRBV5-1 and TRBJ2-5 for the parts outside the CDR3, the full variable domain is KAGVTQTPRYLIKTRGQQVTLSCSPISGHRSVSWYQQTPGQGLQFLFEYFSETQRNKGNFPGRFSGRQFSNSRSEMNVSTLELGDSALYLCASSLEPSGRGETQYFGPGTRLLVL.

J is TRBJ1-1 and V is TRBV28, with 8 bases matching TRBD1. Germline V gene sequence: CDR1 MDHEN, CDR2 SYDVKM. Losses at the gene ends were 5 bases for V and 1 base for J; bases not matched to a gene: 3. The length of the CDR3 is 14 residues. CDR3 sequence (DNA): TGTGCCAGCAGTGTCCAGGGGGCGAACACTGAAGCTTTCTTT. Residues: CASSVQGANTEAFF.

The V call is TRBV2, the J call TRBJ2-2; D is uncertain. The CDR3 has 15 amino acids. Germline V lookup: CDR1 SNHLY, CDR2 FYNNEI. V was pared by 2 bases and J by 7 bases, with 14 bases between. CDR3 protein: CASSESPGSIGELFF. As DNA, the CDR3 is TGTGCCAGCAGTGAATCTCCTGGAAGTATCGGGGAGCTGTTTTTT.